The clone carrying this T cell receptor (beta chain) appeared a single time. Methods used by the authors: Estimates of nucleated cell counts were drawn from the amplification of reference gene primers. Sequencing used immunoSEQ multiplex PCR; TCRdb keeps in-frame clones, though not all of them. For V, J and clone size, that table is used; D and trimming come from the DNA. The table lists about 670,000 clones, around 90% of them singletons, with over 0.2% in the top ten. This specimen belongs to a study of blood T cell repertoires in COVID-19. As for the study in general: Donors in the United States, Italy and Spain gave samples during acute or convalescent COVID-19. The analysed material was cDNA or gDNA that came from T cells, B-cell-depleted T cells, or PBMCs.

Germline-derived CDR1 and CDR2 are LGHNA and YSLEER. Trimming stripped 0 bases from V and 0 bases from J, with 9 bases between. CDR3 length: 16 residues. Sequencing was carried out using peripheral blood. This chain uses TRBV4-3 with TRBJ2-4; D unclear. This TCR was sampled from a woman between 18 and 29 years old with acute or convalescent COVID-19. The CDR3 region is CASSQDIILAKNIQYF. CDR3 sequence (DNA): TGCGCCAGCAGCCAAGATATTATCCTAGCCAAAAACATTCAGTACTTC.